The entry below gives a single TCR beta chain sequence along with its context. This clonotype was detected only a few times. There is no known antigen for this receptor. No qualities accompany the bases; no much larger clone lies one base away. This specimen belongs to a study of T cells after yellow fever vaccination (dated by TCRdb to between 2018 and 2021). Describing the broader study: The SMART-Seq v4 Ultra Low Input RNA kit was used to prepare libraries from fractions with low cell numbers. To follow T-cell clones before and after primary and booster YFV17D yellow fever vaccination, bulk TCR alpha and beta repertoires were sequenced over time. Two healthy male donors made up the cohort, one aged 18 to 29 years and the other aged 30 to 40 years. Blood was drawn at multiple timepoints before and after primary and secondary immunization, with bulk PBMC replicates and cell subsets isolated. The paper as a whole reports these results and caveats: Computational filtering was needed because FACS-sorted repertoires could contain abundant contaminating clonotypes from the bulk population. Compared with the primary T-cell response, the secondary T-cell response was weaker but faster, peaking on day 5 rather than day 15. Because only a couple of donors were included in the study, the extent to which the findings can be generalized is limited. A small fraction of clonotypes showed up in both the CD4 and CD8 compartments, probably as a result of convergent recombination. Most clones expanded after primary vaccination were re-detected after the booster (96% of CD4 and approximately 88% of CD8), suggesting broad memory maintenance.

TCRdb lists the instrument as Illumina NovaSeq 6000. Synthesis of TCR cDNA relied on 5'RACE template switching, a step that introduced a universal primer site along with unique molecular identifiers. cDNA synthesis was primed from both the TCR alpha and TCR beta constant segments. Libraries were amplified in two PCR steps, with sample barcodes and sequencing adapters added in the second step. Sequencing of the libraries was done on either Illumina HiSeq 2500 (2x100 bp) or NovaSeq (2x150 bp). In the authors' own workflow: Reads were demultiplexed and collapsed into UMI consensus sequences with MIGEC, and V(D)J alignment was performed with MiXCR. Vaccine-responding clonotypes were identified with edgeR using replicate PBMC samples, with FDR below 0.01 and a log2 fold change above 5 up to day 15 being required. Each bulk clonotype received a CD4 or CD8 identity based on whether the sequenced CD4 or CD8 repertoire contained that clonotype at higher abundance. TCRdb ran its own pipeline on the public reads, namely fastp trimming at Q25 and MiXCR clone calling, and kept in-frame beta chains. Each entry is one CDR3 protein sequence, shown with its most common DNA and genes. The V and J calls follow TCRdb's processing rather than the paper's. For this sample there are 100,000 to 150,000 distinct CDR3 sequences; over 8% appear just once. Roughly 40% of the sample is in the top ten clones.

Spanning cysteine to phenylalanine, the CDR3 consists of 16 amino acids. Just the 48-base CDR3 DNA is kept, in frame starting at base 1. After removal of 1 base from V and 5 bases from J, the junction retains 13 bases not matched to a gene. Based on the germline V gene (reference sequence), the CDR1 and CDR2 sequences are DFQATT and SNEGSKA. The intended sense of this specimen's treatment or condition label: live attenuated yellow fever vaccine strain. A standard Ficoll-Paque protocol was used to isolate PBMCs from peripheral blood. Dynabeads CD4 and CD8 positive selection kits were used to isolate CD4 and CD8 T-cell fractions. RNA was extracted with TriZol from bulk PBMCs, CD4 and CD8 fractions, and dextramer-positive and dextramer-negative fractions.

The rearranged chain carries TRBV20-1 and TRBJ2-7; TRBD1 lines up with 8 middle nucleotides. Sample: CD8+ T cells sorted from PBMCs, taken on the day of the yellow fever booster vaccination. The sequence was collected from a young man who received the YFV17D yellow fever vaccine. The DNA sequence follows: TGCAGTGCTAGAGCTGCGTATCCGGACAGGGAGGACGAGCAGTACTTC. This is translated as CSARAAYPDREDEQYF.